This entry lists 9 T cell receptor beta chains sequenced from one sample in a study of blood T cell repertoires in COVID-19. Profiling relied on immunoSEQ multiplex PCR, and the TCRdb table lists in-frame clones only, not all of them. The table includes 200,000 to 250,000 clones, around 86% detected once. Source material: PBMCs or T cells enriched from blood (not recorded which). The receptors shown here come from a man aged 25 to 40 in a cohort exposed to, infected with or recovered from COVID-19 (not recorded which).

The chain has TRBV11-2 and TRBJ2-1, with D maybe TRBD1 (6 bases). V dropped 8 bases and J dropped 5 bases, with 19 bases sitting between them. The CDR3 consists of 15 residues. Germline V lookup: CDR1 SGHAT, CDR2 FQNNGV. CDR3 DNA sequence: TGTGCCAGCTGGAAAGCCGGGACAAATAACAATGAGCAGTTCTTC. It codes for CASWKAGTNNNEQFF.

This sequence joins TRBV19 and TRBJ2-3, with TRBD2 matching over 8 bases. CDR1 is LNHDA and CDR2 is SQIVND in the germline V gene (reference sequence). V was clipped by 0 bases and J by 3 bases; unmatched bases: 8. The CDR3 length is 17 residues. The CDR3 here is CASSIELSGSRTDTQYF. DNA of the CDR3: TGTGCCAGTAGTATAGAGTTAAGCGGGAGTAGGACAGATACGCAGTATTTT.

The CDR3 DNA follows: TGTGCCAGCTCACCAAGCCAGGGGGCGCGAGGAACTGAAGCTTTCTTT. It yields the protein CASSPSQGARGTEAFF. V is TRBV18 and J is TRBJ1-1; 8 bases fit TRBD1. The length of the CDR3 is 16 residues. CDR1 is KGHSH, CDR2 LQKENI, per germline. V shed 2 bases, J shed 5 bases, and the junction held 10 bases outside the gene matches. The full variable domain, with the rest looked up from reference TRBV18 and TRBJ1-1, is NAGVMQNPRHLVRRRGQEARLRCSPMKGHSHVYWYRQLPEEGLKFMVYLQKENIIDESGMPKERFSAEFPKEGPSILRIQQVVRGDSAAYFCASSPSQGARGTEAFFGQGTRLTVV.

The chain recombines TRBV3-1 (or the pseudogene TRBV3-2) with TRBJ2-7; D is ambiguous. This CDR3 is built from 11 residues. In germline, CDR1 is LGHDT, CDR2 YNNKEL (reference sequence). Trimming took 5 bases from V and 4 from J, leaving 6 bases between them. The CDR3 sequence is CASSYLYEQYF. In DNA, the CDR3 is TGTGCCAGCAGCTACTTATACGAGCAGTACTTC.

This clone was observed at least ten times. The chain joins TRBV28 to TRBJ1-4; 8 positions agree with TRBD1. CDR3 length: 14 residues. Germline CDR1 and CDR2: MDHEN and SYDVKM. Trimming cost V 6 bases and J 7 bases; bases outside gene matches: 7. CDR3 loop: CASSFDRGREKLFF. In DNA, the CDR3 is TGTGCCAGCAGCTTCGACAGGGGCCGTGAAAAACTGTTTTTT.

The chain joins TRBV7-2 to TRBJ2-5, with D possibly being TRBD2 (5 bases). Trimming pared 5 bases from V and 3 bases from J, leaving 16 bases between. This CDR3 region has 15 residues. CDR1 is SGHTA, CDR2 FQGNSA, per germline. CDR3 in amino acids: CASSHPTGVEETQYF. Here the CDR3 DNA reads TGTGCCAGCAGCCATCCCACCGGGGTTGAAGAGACCCAGTACTTC. Drawing the rest from reference TRBV7-2 and TRBJ2-5, the complete variable domain is GAGVSQSPSNKVTEKGKDVELRCDPISGHTALYWYRQSLGQGLEFLIYFQGNSAPDKSGLPSDRFSAERTGGSVSTLTIQRTQQEDSAVYLCASSHPTGVEETQYFGPGTRLLVL.

The chain is built from TRBV7-6 and TRBJ1-1; 9 bases align to TRBD1. The J segment lost 10 bases and the V segment lost 5 bases, leaving 11 bases of the junction unmatched. Looked up from germline, CDR1 is SGHVS and CDR2 is FNYEAQ. The CDR3 loop spans 14 amino acids. The CDR3 DNA sequence: TGTGCCAGCAGCCCAGACAGGGGGTATCTGGGAGCTTTCTTT. This gives the protein CASSPDRGYLGAFF.

The V gene is TRBV25-1, the J gene TRBJ2-6; unclear D gene. Trimming removed 1 base from V and 1 base from J, with 11 bases in between. CDR1 is MGHDK, CDR2 SYGVNS, per germline. This CDR3 is 17 amino acids long. The CDR3: CASSESSRVSGANVLTF. Written as DNA, the CDR3 is TGTGCCAGCAGTGAATCCTCCCGGGTTTCTGGGGCCAACGTCCTGACTTTC.

The rearrangement uses TRBV21-1 and TRBJ2-3; the D call of TRBD2 is as the table states it, not checked on the DNA. TRBV21-1 is recorded as a pseudogene. The CDR3 length is 16 residues. Here the CDR3 reads CASSKRGSSCTDTQYF. CDR3 sequence (DNA): TGTGCCAGCAGCAAAAGAGGGTCTAGTTGCACAGATACGCAGTATTTT.